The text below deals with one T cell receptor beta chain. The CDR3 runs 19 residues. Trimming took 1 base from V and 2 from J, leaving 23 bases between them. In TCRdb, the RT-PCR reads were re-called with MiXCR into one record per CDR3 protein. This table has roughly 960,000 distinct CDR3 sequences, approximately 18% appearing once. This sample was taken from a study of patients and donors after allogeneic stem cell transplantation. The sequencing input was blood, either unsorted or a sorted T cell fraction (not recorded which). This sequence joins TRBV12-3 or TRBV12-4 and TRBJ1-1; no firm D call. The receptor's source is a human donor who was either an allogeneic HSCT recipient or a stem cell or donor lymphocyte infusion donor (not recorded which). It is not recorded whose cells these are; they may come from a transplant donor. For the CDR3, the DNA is TGTGCCAGCAGTTTAGTCTCGTGGGTGTCGCCTGAGACCAACACTGAAGCTTTCTTT. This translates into CASSLVSWVSPETNTEAFF.